This T cell receptor beta chain emerged from a study of CD8 T cells in ankylosing spondylitis. Points on this clonotype: Its antigen remains unidentified.

TCRdb passed the 5' RACE reads through MiXCR, listing each CDR3 protein once. In the table there are more than 600,000 distinct CDR3 sequences, around 20% of which are singletons. V lost 1 base and J 6 bases, leaving 5 bases between the germline ends. Germline values: CDR1 LGHNA, CDR2 YNFKEQ. There are 12 residues in the CDR3. General study results and limits: Significantly higher representation of disease-linked clones was reported for matched ankylosing spondylitis synovial fluid. For ankylosing spondylitis blood, a TCR beta motif of seven to nine highly homologous variants appeared characteristic.

V gene TRBV4-2 combines with J gene TRBJ2-3; unclear D gene. This TCR derives from a male donor with ankylosing spondylitis. The sequenced material came from blood, either unsorted or a sorted T cell fraction (not recorded which). The CDR3 DNA is TGTGCCAGCAGCCAAGTAGAGGATACGCAGTATTTT. This gives the protein CASSQVEDTQYF.